A single sample gave rise to the 15 T cell receptor beta chains below, sequenced in a study of control samples from healthy donors and cancer patients. TCRdb keeps only in-frame clones here, not all; method: immunoSEQ multiplex PCR. This sample has more than 100,000 clones, with under 95% found just once. The sample was blood. These receptors all stem from a man aged 18 to 29 in good health.

The V gene is TRBV19, the J gene TRBJ2-5; the D gene could be TRBD1 or TRBD2 (5 bases each). Per germline, CDR1 LNHDA and CDR2 SQIVND (reference sequence). The CDR3 runs to 13 residues. Trimming took 3 bases from V and 5 from J, leaving 10 bases between them. Here the CDR3 reads CASSMGTWETQYF. For the CDR3, the DNA is TGTGCCAGTAGTATGGGGACCTGGGAGACCCAGTACTTC.

This clone was counted a single time. The rearrangement links TRBV3-1 (or the pseudogene TRBV3-2) to TRBJ2-3, with 10 bases that match TRBD2. Trimming took 0 bases from V and 4 from J; bases not matched to a gene: 4. The CDR3 is 16 residues long. Looked up from germline, CDR1 is LGHDT and CDR2 is YNNKEL (reference sequence). This CDR3 reads CASSQESGGASDTQYF. In DNA form, the CDR3 reads TGTGCCAGCAGCCAAGAGAGCGGGGGGGCGTCAGATACGCAGTATTTT.

The chain uses TRBV7-9 and TRBJ1-2, with D possibly matching TRBD1 (5 bases). There are 13 residues in the CDR3. V gave up 3 bases and J gave up 8 bases, with 13 bases separating them. Germline V gene sequence: CDR1 SEHNR, CDR2 FQNEAQ (reference sequence). This CDR3 is CASSFDGQGGYTF. The CDR3 nucleotides read TGTGCCAGCAGCTTCGACGGCCAGGGCGGCTACACCTTC.

The chain couples TRBV27 to TRBJ2-3, with TRBD1 identical over 9 bases. The CDR3 extends over 15 amino acids. The germline CDR1 and CDR2 sequences are MNHEY and SMNVEV (reference sequence). V shed 8 bases and J 4 bases; nucleotides not matched to a gene: 10. The CDR3 bases are TGTGCCAGCGGCCCGGGACAGGGCAATGCAGATACGCAGTATTTT. Protein: CASGPGQGNADTQYF.

Note on this clone: Different DNA sequences within this sample yield the same CDR3. J is TRBJ1-1 and V is TRBV30; D uncertain. CDR1 GTSNPN and CDR2 SVGIG come from the germline V gene (reference sequence). Trimming left V 0 bases short and J 8 bases short, with 10 bases between. The CDR3 has 12 amino acids. The CDR3 is CAWSVEAGEAFF. The CDR3 DNA reads TGTGCCTGGAGTGTAGAGGCCGGAGAAGCTTTCTTT.

The gene calls are TRBV29-1 and TRBJ2-7, with 7 bases identical to TRBD2. The CDR3 has 16 residues. V dropped 4 bases and J dropped 0; count of bases not matched to a gene: 12. The germline V gene encodes CDR1 SQVTM and CDR2 ANQGSEA. The CDR3 DNA is TGCAGCGTTGCTCCCAATCCGGGACTAAGCTCCTACGAGCAGTACTTC. Protein product: CSVAPNPGLSSYEQYF.

J is TRBJ1-1 and V is TRBV29-1, with 9 bases that match TRBD1. The V gene end was trimmed by 6 bases and the J gene end by 5 bases; junction bases not matched to a gene: 10. This CDR3 has 14 amino acids. Germline V lookup: CDR1 SQVTM, CDR2 ANQGSEA. The CDR3 sequence: CSVQGQGLGTEAFF. The CDR3 DNA follows: TGCAGCGTACAGGGACAGGGATTGGGTACTGAAGCTTTCTTT.

The chain recombines TRBV19 with TRBJ2-4; D might be TRBD1 (6 bases). V gave up 4 bases and J gave up 6 bases, with 13 bases separating them. This CDR3 is built from 14 residues. The V gene's germline CDR1 is LNHDA and CDR2 SQIVND (reference sequence). CDR3 bases: TGTGCCAGTAGTACCCGGGACAACCCAAACATTCAGTACTTC. It translates to CASSTRDNPNIQYF. The full variable domain, completed using reference TRBV19 and TRBJ2-4, is DGGITQSPKYLFRKEGQNVTLSCEQNLNHDAMYWYRQDPGQGLRLIYYSQIVNDFQKGDIAEGYSVSREKKESFPLTVTSAQKNPTAFYLCASSTRDNPNIQYFGAGTRLSVL.

The chain is built from TRBV6-5 and TRBJ1-2, with 9 nucleotides matching TRBD1. The length of the CDR3 is 15 residues. V shed 3 bases, J shed 4 bases, and the junction held 6 bases outside the gene matches. From germline, CDR1 is MNHEY and CDR2 SVGAGI. The CDR3 sequence is CASSYRDRAGYGYTF. The CDR3 DNA reads as TGTGCCAGCAGTTATCGGGACAGGGCGGGCTATGGCTACACCTTC.

This chain joins TRBV19 and TRBJ1-1; TRBD1 might be the D (5 bases). V lost 1 base and J 5 bases, leaving 8 bases between the germline ends. CDR1 and CDR2 (germline): LNHDA, SQIVND (reference sequence). The CDR3 totals 13 residues. The CDR3 bases are TGTGCCAGTAGTATAGGGCAGGGAACTGAAGCTTTCTTT. It specifies CASSIGQGTEAFF.

This clone appeared a few times. This chain uses TRBV30 with TRBJ1-3, with 7 bases identical to TRBD1. CDR1 and CDR2 (germline): GTSNPN, SVGIG (reference sequence). The CDR3 has 12 amino acids. The J segment lost 7 bases and the V segment lost 0 bases, leaving 0 bases of the junction unmatched. CDR3 sequence reads: CAWSVQGNTIYF. In DNA, the CDR3 is TGTGCCTGGAGTGTACAGGGGAACACCATATATTTT.

The chain links TRBV29-1 to TRBJ1-4, with D uncertain. Germline CDR1 is SQVTM and CDR2 is ANQGSEA. The germline V and J ends were trimmed by 6 bases and 3 bases, with 5 bases remaining between them. The CDR3 has 11 amino acids. The CDR3 nucleotides read TGCAGCGTGGAGTCTAATGAAAAACTGTTTTTT. This codes for CSVESNEKLFF.

V gene TRBV11-2 combines with J gene TRBJ2-3; 8 nucleotides align to TRBD2. V shed 2 bases and J 4 bases; nucleotides not matched to a gene: 17. The CDR3 is 19 residues long. CDR1 and CDR2 from the germline V gene are SGHAT and FQNNGV. CDR3 loop: CASSLSSGGPQEWADTQYF. In nucleotides, the CDR3 is TGTGCCAGCAGCTTATCGTCGGGGGGGCCTCAGGAATGGGCAGATACGCAGTATTTT.

The chain uses TRBV21-1 and TRBJ2-1; the table's TRBD2 call for D was not verified on the DNA. TRBV21-1 is recorded as a pseudogene. The CDR3 loop spans 16 amino acids. CDR3 sequence reads: CASSPPSGGSPNEQFF. The CDR3 region has the DNA TGTGCCAGCAGCCCTCCTAGCGGGGGGAGCCCCAATGAGCAGTTCTTC.

V usage is TRBV18 and J usage is TRBJ1-1; possible D gene TRBD1, 6 bases. The CDR3 has 14 residues. V gave up 3 bases and J gave up 10 bases, with 18 bases separating them. The germline gives CDR1 KGHSH, CDR2 LQKENI. CDR3 sequence reads: CASSPPNREGGAFF. The CDR3 DNA follows: TGTGCCAGCTCACCCCCTAACAGAGAAGGGGGAGCTTTCTTT.